What follows is one T cell receptor beta chain and its context. What it binds is unknown. This entry comes from a study of shared clonotypes between healthy human individuals. Method: immunoSEQ multiplex PCR; TCRdb's copy keeps in-frame clones and lacks some. The sample consists of around 530,000 clones, around 78% of them appearing once. Trimming removed 1 base from V and 2 bases from J, with 8 bases in between. This CDR3 region has 14 residues. Germline CDR1 SGHTA, CDR2 FQGNSA. Study-level points and caveats: Measured sharing among donors was expected to vary with sequencing depth. The genetic and exposure-history diversity represented was limited by few donors.

The donor cohort consisted entirely of Caucasian adults residing in Nashville, Tennessee. This TCR derives from a woman aged 40 to 50 in good health. Some clones in this sample may be carry-over from other donors' samples. The sample taken for sequencing was PBMCs. The J gene is TRBJ1-2, the V gene TRBV7-2; D is ambiguous. CDR3 in DNA: TGTGCCAGCAGCTTAGGTATTGCCAACTATGGCTACACCTTC. Its translation is CASSLGIANYGYTF.